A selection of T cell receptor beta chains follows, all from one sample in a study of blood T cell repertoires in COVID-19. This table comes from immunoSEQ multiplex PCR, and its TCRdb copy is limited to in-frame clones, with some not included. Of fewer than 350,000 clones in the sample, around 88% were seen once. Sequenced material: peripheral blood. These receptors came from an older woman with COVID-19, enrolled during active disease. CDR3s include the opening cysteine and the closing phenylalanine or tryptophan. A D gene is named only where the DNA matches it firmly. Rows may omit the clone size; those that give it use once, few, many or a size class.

CDR3 protein: CASSIGQKAFF
CDR3 DNA: TGTGCCAGCAGTATCGGACAGAAAGCTTTCTTT
D gene: .
clone size: .
CDR3 length: 11
V gene: TRBV27
J gene: TRBJ1-1

CDR3 protein: CASSLLSGGETQYF
CDR3 DNA: TGTGCCAGCAGCTTACTAAGCGGTGGAGAGACCCAGTACTTC
D gene: .
clone size: .
CDR3 length: 14
V gene: TRBV5-8
J gene: TRBJ2-5

CDR3 protein: CATSDLETGKAFF
CDR3 DNA: TGTGCCACCAGTGATTTGGAGACAGGGAAAGCTTTCTTT
D gene: TRBD1
clone size: .
CDR3 length: 13
V gene: TRBV24-1
J gene: TRBJ1-1

CDR3 protein: CASSSGGTGELFF
CDR3 DNA: TGTGCCAGCAGCTCGGGGGGCACCGGGGAGCTGTTTTTT
D gene: TRBD2
clone size: .
CDR3 length: 13
V gene: TRBV6-5
J gene: TRBJ2-2

CDR3 protein: CASSLRRTGALSGANVLTF
CDR3 DNA: TGTGCCAGCAGCTTAAGAAGGACAGGGGCTCTCTCTGGGGCCAACGTCCTGACTTTC
D gene: TRBD1
clone size: .
CDR3 length: 19
V gene: TRBV7-6
J gene: TRBJ2-6

CDR3 protein: CASQGTEPNYGYTF
CDR3 DNA: TGTGCCAGCCAAGGGACAGAGCCTAACTATGGCTACACCTTC
D gene: TRBD1
clone size: .
CDR3 length: 14
V gene: TRBV2
J gene: TRBJ1-2

CDR3 protein: CASSLAVGLGSYNEQFF
CDR3 DNA: TGTGCCAGCAGCTTAGCCGTGGGGCTCGGCTCCTACAATGAGCAGTTCTTC
D gene: .
clone size: few
CDR3 length: 17
V gene: TRBV11-2
J gene: TRBJ2-1

CDR3 protein: CASSYTFRGDYGYTF
CDR3 DNA: TGTGCCAGCAGTTACACGTTCCGGGGGGACTATGGCTACACCTTC
D gene: .
clone size: .
CDR3 length: 15
V gene: TRBV6-5
J gene: TRBJ1-2

CDR3 protein: CASSSRGGYGYTF
CDR3 DNA: TGTGCCAGCAGTAGCAGGGGTGGCTATGGCTACACCTTC
D gene: .
clone size: .
CDR3 length: 13
V gene: TRBV28
J gene: TRBJ1-2

CDR3 protein: CATSDASGGTNTGELFF
CDR3 DNA: TGTGCCACCAGTGATGCTAGCGGGGGGACGAACACCGGGGAGCTGTTTTTT
D gene: TRBD2
clone size: .
CDR3 length: 17
V gene: TRBV24-1
J gene: TRBJ2-2

CDR3 protein: CASSRVQGQEWGTEAFF
CDR3 DNA: TGCGCCAGCAGCCGCGTCCAGGGACAGGAATGGGGGACTGAAGCTTTCTTT
D gene: TRBD1
clone size: .
CDR3 length: 17
V gene: TRBV4-1
J gene: TRBJ1-1

CDR3 protein: CASSLGANGWTGTF
CDR3 DNA: TGTGCCAGCAGCTTGGGGGCCAATGGGTGGACAGGGACCTTC
D gene: TRBD1
clone size: few
CDR3 length: 14
V gene: TRBV5-6
J gene: TRBJ1-2

CDR3 protein: CARPGGLNTEAFF
CDR3 DNA: TGTGCCCGCCCAGGGGGCCTGAACACTGAAGCTTTCTTT
D gene: TRBD1
clone size: .
CDR3 length: 13
V gene: TRBV2
J gene: TRBJ1-1

CDR3 protein: CSVRAGEVTDTQYF
CDR3 DNA: TGCAGCGTTCGGGCGGGGGAAGTAACAGATACGCAGTATTTT
D gene: TRBD2
clone size: .
CDR3 length: 14
V gene: TRBV29-1
J gene: TRBJ2-3

CDR3 protein: CATRGGAGEETQYF
CDR3 DNA: TGTGCCACCCGGGGGGGGGCAGGAGAAGAGACCCAGTACTTC
D gene: TRBD2
clone size: .
CDR3 length: 14
V gene: TRBV24-1
J gene: TRBJ2-5

CDR3 protein: CASSHGEGEQFF
CDR3 DNA: TGTGCCAGCAGCCACGGGGAGGGTGAGCAGTTCTTC
D gene: TRBD2
clone size: .
CDR3 length: 12
V gene: TRBV7-2
J gene: TRBJ2-1

CDR3 protein: CASSPGYTGESKNIQYF
CDR3 DNA: TGTGCCAGCAGCCCCGGGTACACAGGGGAGTCCAAAAACATTCAGTACTTC
D gene: TRBD1
clone size: .
CDR3 length: 17
V gene: TRBV11-2
J gene: TRBJ2-4

CDR3 protein: CASSLAGGLHF
CDR3 DNA: TGTGCCAGCAGCTTGGCGGGGGGGCTCCACTTT
D gene: .
clone size: .
CDR3 length: 11
V gene: TRBV5-8
J gene: TRBJ1-6

CDR3 protein: CASSLTGTEAFF
CDR3 DNA: TGTGCCAGCAGTTTGACAGGGACTGAAGCTTTCTTT
D gene: TRBD1
clone size: .
CDR3 length: 12
V gene: TRBV28
J gene: TRBJ1-1

CDR3 protein: CASGRGINSPLHF
CDR3 DNA: TGTGCCAGCGGAAGGGGGATAAATTCACCCCTCCACTTT
D gene: .
clone size: .
CDR3 length: 13
V gene: TRBV6-6
J gene: TRBJ1-6

CDR3 protein: CASSLVVRGEQYF
CDR3 DNA: TGTGCCAGCAGCTTAGTGGTCAGGGGCGAGCAGTACTTC
D gene: .
clone size: .
CDR3 length: 13
V gene: TRBV7-9
J gene: TRBJ2-7

CDR3 protein: CASTPRRDRGDYEQYF
CDR3 DNA: TGTGCCAGCACCCCGCGTCGGGACAGGGGGGACTACGAGCAGTACTTC
D gene: TRBD1
clone size: .
CDR3 length: 16
V gene: TRBV28
J gene: TRBJ2-7

CDR3 protein: CATSDSSGQGVNGYTF
CDR3 DNA: TGTGCCACCAGTGATTCCTCGGGACAGGGGGTTAATGGCTACACCTTC
D gene: TRBD1
clone size: .
CDR3 length: 16
V gene: TRBV24-1
J gene: TRBJ1-2

CDR3 protein: CASRRDRGSNYGYTF
CDR3 DNA: TGTGCCAGTAGGAGGGACAGGGGTTCAAACTATGGCTACACCTTC
D gene: TRBD1
clone size: .
CDR3 length: 15
V gene: TRBV19
J gene: TRBJ1-2

CDR3 protein: CASSFRDSNEQFF
CDR3 DNA: TGTGCCAGCAGTTTCCGGGACTCTAACGAGCAGTTCTTC
D gene: .
clone size: .
CDR3 length: 13
V gene: TRBV27
J gene: TRBJ2-1

CDR3 protein: CASSPTGTVEAFF
CDR3 DNA: TGTGCCAGCAGTCCCACCGGGACAGTTGAAGCTTTCTTT
D gene: TRBD1
clone size: .
CDR3 length: 13
V gene: TRBV12-3/TRBV12-4
J gene: TRBJ1-1

CDR3 protein: CASSPGKDRDTEAFF
CDR3 DNA: TGTGCCAGCTCACCAGGAAAGGACAGGGACACTGAAGCTTTCTTT
D gene: TRBD1
clone size: .
CDR3 length: 15
V gene: TRBV18
J gene: TRBJ1-1

CDR3 protein: CSVVRQESYNEQFF
CDR3 DNA: TGCAGCGTTGTAAGACAGGAGTCCTACAATGAGCAGTTCTTC
D gene: .
clone size: .
CDR3 length: 14
V gene: TRBV29-1
J gene: TRBJ2-1

CDR3 protein: CASSYYRGQTYEQYF
CDR3 DNA: TGTGCCAGCAGTTACTATAGGGGACAGACCTACGAGCAGTACTTC
D gene: TRBD1
clone size: .
CDR3 length: 15
V gene: TRBV6-2/TRBV6-3
J gene: TRBJ2-7

CDR3 protein: CASSLRWNEQFF
CDR3 DNA: TGTGCCAGCAGCCTTAGATGGAATGAGCAGTTCTTC
D gene: .
clone size: .
CDR3 length: 12
V gene: TRBV12-3/TRBV12-4
J gene: TRBJ2-1

CDR3 protein: CASSFGQGTGELFF
CDR3 DNA: TGCGCCAGCAGTTTCGGACAGGGCACCGGGGAGCTGTTTTTT
D gene: TRBD1
clone size: few
CDR3 length: 14
V gene: TRBV10-1
J gene: TRBJ2-2

CDR3 protein: CASSSRDRLHSEAFF
CDR3 DNA: TGTGCCAGCAGCTCTAGGGACAGGCTCCACTCTGAAGCTTTCTTT
D gene: TRBD1
clone size: .
CDR3 length: 15
V gene: TRBV7-2
J gene: TRBJ1-1

CDR3 protein: CASSDIASGGRDTQYF
CDR3 DNA: TGCGCCAGCAGTGATATCGCTAGCGGGGGGCGGGATACGCAGTATTTT
D gene: TRBD2
clone size: .
CDR3 length: 16
V gene: TRBV10-1
J gene: TRBJ2-3

CDR3 protein: CASSQVPPPHGNSGANVLTF
CDR3 DNA: TGTGCCAGCTCCCAGGTCCCCCCCCCACATGGCAACTCTGGGGCCAACGTCCTGACTTTC
D gene: .
clone size: .
CDR3 length: 20
V gene: TRBV18
J gene: TRBJ2-6

CDR3 protein: CSFTGSGNTIYF
CDR3 DNA: TGCAGCTTTACAGGCTCTGGAAACACCATATATTTT
D gene: .
clone size: .
CDR3 length: 12
V gene: TRBV29-1
J gene: TRBJ1-3

CDR3 protein: CASSRGVGETQYF
CDR3 DNA: TGCGCCAGCAGCCGAGGCGTAGGAGAGACCCAGTACTTC
D gene: .
clone size: few
CDR3 length: 13
V gene: TRBV5-1
J gene: TRBJ2-5

CDR3 protein: CASSQGEGSGYGYTF
CDR3 DNA: TGCGCCAGCAGCCAAGGGGAGGGGAGTGGCTATGGCTACACCTTC
D gene: .
clone size: few
CDR3 length: 15
V gene: TRBV4-1
J gene: TRBJ1-2

CDR3 protein: CASSYRWDRQDEQFF
CDR3 DNA: TGTGCCAGCAGTTACCGGTGGGACAGGCAGGATGAGCAGTTCTTC
D gene: TRBD1
clone size: .
CDR3 length: 15
V gene: TRBV6-2/TRBV6-3
J gene: TRBJ2-1

CDR3 protein: CASSMNLLAKNIQYF
CDR3 DNA: TGTGCCAGTAGTATGAACCTACTAGCCAAAAACATTCAGTACTTC
D gene: .
clone size: once
CDR3 length: 15
V gene: TRBV19
J gene: TRBJ2-4

CDR3 protein: CASGRVAGFGYTF
CDR3 DNA: TGTGCCAGCGGGAGGGTAGCGGGGTTCGGCTACACCTTC
D gene: .
clone size: .
CDR3 length: 13
V gene: TRBV6-5
J gene: TRBJ1-2

CDR3 protein: CATRSREPYSNEKLFF
CDR3 DNA: TGTGCCACTAGGTCCAGGGAACCATATAGTAATGAAAAACTGTTTTTT
D gene: .
clone size: .
CDR3 length: 16
V gene: TRBV15
J gene: TRBJ1-4